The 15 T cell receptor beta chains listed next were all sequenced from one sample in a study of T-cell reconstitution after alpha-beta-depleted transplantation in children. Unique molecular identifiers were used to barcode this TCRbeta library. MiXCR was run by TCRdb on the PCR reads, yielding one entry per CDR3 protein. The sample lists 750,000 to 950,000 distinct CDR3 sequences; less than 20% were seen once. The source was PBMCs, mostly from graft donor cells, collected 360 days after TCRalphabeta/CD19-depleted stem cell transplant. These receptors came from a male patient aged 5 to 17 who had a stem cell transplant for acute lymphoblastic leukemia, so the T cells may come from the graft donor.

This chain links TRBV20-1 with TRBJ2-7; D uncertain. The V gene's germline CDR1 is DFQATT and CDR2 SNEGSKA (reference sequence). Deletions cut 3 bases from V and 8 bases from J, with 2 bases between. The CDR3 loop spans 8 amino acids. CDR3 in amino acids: CSASKQYF. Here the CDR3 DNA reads TGCAGTGCTAGTAAGCAGTACTTC.

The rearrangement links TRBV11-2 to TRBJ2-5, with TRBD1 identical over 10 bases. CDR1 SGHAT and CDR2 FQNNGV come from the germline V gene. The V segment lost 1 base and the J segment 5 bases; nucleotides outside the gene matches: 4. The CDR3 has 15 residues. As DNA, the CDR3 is TGTGCCAGCAGCTTAGTGACAGGGGGCAGGGAGACCCAGTACTTC. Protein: CASSLVTGGRETQYF. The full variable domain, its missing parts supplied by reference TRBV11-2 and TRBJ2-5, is EAGVAQSPRYKIIEKRQSVAFWCNPISGHATLYWYQQILGQGPKLLIQFQNNGVVDDSQLPKDRFSAERLKGVDSTLKIQPAKLEDSAVYLCASSLVTGGRETQYFGPGTRLLVL.

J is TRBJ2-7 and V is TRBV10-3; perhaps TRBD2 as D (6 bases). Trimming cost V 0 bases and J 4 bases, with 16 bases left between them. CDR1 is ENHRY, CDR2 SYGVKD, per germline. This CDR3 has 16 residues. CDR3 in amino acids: CAISESIATRRYEQYF. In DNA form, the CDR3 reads TGTGCCATCAGTGAGTCGATAGCGACTAGACGATACGAGCAGTACTTC.

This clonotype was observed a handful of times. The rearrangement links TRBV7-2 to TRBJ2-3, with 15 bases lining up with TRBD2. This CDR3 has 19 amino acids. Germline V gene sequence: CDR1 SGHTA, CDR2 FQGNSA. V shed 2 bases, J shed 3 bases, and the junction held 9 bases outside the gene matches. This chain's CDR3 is CASSLPGLAGGRRTDTQYF. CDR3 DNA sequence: TGTGCCAGCAGCTTACCGGGACTAGCGGGAGGTCGGAGGACAGATACGCAGTATTTT.

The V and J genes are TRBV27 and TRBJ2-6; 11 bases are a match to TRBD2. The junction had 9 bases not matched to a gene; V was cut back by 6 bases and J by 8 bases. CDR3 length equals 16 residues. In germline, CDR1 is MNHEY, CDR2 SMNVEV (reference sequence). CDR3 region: CASSLRLAGLPNVLTF. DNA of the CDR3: TGTGCCAGCAGCCTCCGACTAGCGGGGCTACCCAACGTCCTGACTTTC. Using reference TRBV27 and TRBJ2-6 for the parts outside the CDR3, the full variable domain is EAQVTQNPRYLITVTGKKLTVTCSQNMNHEYMSWYRQDPGLGLRQIYYSMNVEVTDKGDVPEGYKVSRKEKRNFPLILESPSPNQTSLYFCASSLRLAGLPNVLTFGAGSRLTVL.

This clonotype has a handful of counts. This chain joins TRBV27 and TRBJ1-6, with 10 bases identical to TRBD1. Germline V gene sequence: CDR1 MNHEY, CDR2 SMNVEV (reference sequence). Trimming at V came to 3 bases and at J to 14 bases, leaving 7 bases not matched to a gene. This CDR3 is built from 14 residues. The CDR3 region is CASSLGQGLLSLHF. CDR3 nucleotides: TGTGCCAGCAGTTTGGGACAGGGGCTATTGTCCCTCCACTTT.

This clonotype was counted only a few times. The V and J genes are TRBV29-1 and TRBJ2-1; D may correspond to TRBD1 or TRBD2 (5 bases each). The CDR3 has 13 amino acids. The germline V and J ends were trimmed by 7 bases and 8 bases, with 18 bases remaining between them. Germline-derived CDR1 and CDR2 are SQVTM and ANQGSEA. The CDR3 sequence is CSALAGARYEQFF. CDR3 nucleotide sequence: TGCAGCGCACTGGCCGGGGCGCGGTATGAGCAGTTCTTC.

Here the CDR3 DNA reads TGTGCCAGCTCATTCGCGACAGCGGTCGGGGAGCAGTTCTTC. Residues: CASSFATAVGEQFF. The chain recombines TRBV18 with TRBJ2-1; the D call may be TRBD1 or TRBD2 (5 bases each). This CDR3 region has 14 residues. V lost 5 bases, J lost 10 bases, and 18 bases lay in between. CDR1 is KGHSH, CDR2 LQKENI, per germline.

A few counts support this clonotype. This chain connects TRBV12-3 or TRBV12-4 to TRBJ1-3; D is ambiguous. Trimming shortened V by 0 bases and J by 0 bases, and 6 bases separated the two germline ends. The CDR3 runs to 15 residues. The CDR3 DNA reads TGTGCCAGCAGTTTAGCTCCGCTCTCTGGAAACACCATATATTTT. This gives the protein CASSLAPLSGNTIYF.

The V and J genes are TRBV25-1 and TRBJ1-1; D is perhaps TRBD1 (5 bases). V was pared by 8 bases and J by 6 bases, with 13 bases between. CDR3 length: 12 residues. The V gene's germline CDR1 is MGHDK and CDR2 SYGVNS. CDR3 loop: CASPFGGAEAFF. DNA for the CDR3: TGTGCCAGCCCTTTTGGGGGGGCTGAAGCTTTCTTT. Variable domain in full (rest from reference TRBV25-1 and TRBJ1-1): EADIYQTPRYLVIGTGKKITLECSQTMGHDKMYWYQQDPGMELHLIHYSYGVNSTEKGDLSSESTVSRIRTEHFPLTLESARPSHTSQYLCASPFGGAEAFFGQGTRLTVV.

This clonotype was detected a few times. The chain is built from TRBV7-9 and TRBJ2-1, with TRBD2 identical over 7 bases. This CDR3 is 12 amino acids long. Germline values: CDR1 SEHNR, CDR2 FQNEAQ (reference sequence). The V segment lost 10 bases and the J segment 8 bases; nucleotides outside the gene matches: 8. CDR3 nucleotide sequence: TGTGCCAACCCGTCTGGGGGGGATGAGCAGTTCTTC. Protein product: CANPSGGDEQFF.

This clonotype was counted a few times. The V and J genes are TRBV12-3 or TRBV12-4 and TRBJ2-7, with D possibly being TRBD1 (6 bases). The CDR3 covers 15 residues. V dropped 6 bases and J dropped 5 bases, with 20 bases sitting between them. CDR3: CASSRPRGSSDEQYF. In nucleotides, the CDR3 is TGTGCCAGCAGCCGTCCGAGGGGGAGTAGCGACGAGCAGTACTTC.

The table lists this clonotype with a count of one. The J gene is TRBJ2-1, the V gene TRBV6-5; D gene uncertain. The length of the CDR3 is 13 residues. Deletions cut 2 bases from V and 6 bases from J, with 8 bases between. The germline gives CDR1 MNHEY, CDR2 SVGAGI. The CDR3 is CASSYGVVNEQFF. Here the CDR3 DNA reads TGTGCCAGCAGTTACGGGGTTGTCAATGAGCAGTTCTTC.

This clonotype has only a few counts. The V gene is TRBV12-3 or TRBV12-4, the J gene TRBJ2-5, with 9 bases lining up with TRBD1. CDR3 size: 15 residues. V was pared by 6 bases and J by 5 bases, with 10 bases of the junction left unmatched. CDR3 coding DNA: TGTGCCAGCAGCCCCCCGGGACAGGGCTGGGAGACCCAGTACTTC. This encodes CASSPPGQGWETQYF.

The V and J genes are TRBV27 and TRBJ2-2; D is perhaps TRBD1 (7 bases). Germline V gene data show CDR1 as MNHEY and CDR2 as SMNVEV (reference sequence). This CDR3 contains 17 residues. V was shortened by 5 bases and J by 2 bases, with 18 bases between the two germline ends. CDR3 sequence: CASSGGGWLTNTGELFF. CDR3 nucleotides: TGTGCCAGCAGTGGAGGGGGCTGGCTGACCAACACCGGGGAGCTGTTTTTT.